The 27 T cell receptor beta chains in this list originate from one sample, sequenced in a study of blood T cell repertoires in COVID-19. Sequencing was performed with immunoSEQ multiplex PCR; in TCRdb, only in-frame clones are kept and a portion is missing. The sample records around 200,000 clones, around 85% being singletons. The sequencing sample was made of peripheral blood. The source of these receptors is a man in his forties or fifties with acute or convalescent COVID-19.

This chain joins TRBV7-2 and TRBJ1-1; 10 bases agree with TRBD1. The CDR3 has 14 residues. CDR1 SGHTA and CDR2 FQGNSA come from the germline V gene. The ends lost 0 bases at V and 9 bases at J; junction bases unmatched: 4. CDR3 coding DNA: TGTGCCAGCAGCTTAGCGGACAGGGGGAGTAAAGCTTTCTTT. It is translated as CASSLADRGSKAFF.

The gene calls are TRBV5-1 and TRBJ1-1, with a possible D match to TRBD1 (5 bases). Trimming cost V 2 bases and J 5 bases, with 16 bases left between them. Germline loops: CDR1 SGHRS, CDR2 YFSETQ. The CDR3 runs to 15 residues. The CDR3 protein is CASSFARQGRTEAFF. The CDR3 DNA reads TGCGCCAGCAGCTTTGCAAGGCAGGGAAGGACTGAAGCTTTCTTT.

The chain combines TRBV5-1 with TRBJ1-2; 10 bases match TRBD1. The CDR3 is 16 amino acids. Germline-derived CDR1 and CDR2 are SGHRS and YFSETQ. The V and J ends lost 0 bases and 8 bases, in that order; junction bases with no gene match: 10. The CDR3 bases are TGCGCCAGCAGCTTGGGACAGGGGGCGCGAGATGGCGGCTACACCTTC. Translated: CASSLGQGARDGGYTF.

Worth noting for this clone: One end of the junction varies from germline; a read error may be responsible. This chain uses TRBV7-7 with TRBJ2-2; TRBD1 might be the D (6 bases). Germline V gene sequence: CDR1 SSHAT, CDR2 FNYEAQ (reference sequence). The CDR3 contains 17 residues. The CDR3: CASSSEKGQRSPGELFF. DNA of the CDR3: TGTGCTAGCAGCTCGGAAAAAGGACAGAGGTCCCCCGGGGAGCTGTTTTTT.

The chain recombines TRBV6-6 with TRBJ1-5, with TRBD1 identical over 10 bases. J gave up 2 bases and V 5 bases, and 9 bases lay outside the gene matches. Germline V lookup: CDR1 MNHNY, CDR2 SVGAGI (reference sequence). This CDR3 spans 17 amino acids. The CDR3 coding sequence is TGTGCCAGCAGTCGCGGGACAGGGGATGGTGGCAATCAGCCCCAGCATTTT. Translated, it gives CASSRGTGDGGNQPQHF.

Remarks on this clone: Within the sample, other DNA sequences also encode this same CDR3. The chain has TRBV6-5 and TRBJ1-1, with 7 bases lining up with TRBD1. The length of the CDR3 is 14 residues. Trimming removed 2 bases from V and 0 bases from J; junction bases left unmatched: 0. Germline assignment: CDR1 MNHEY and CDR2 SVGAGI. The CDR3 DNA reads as TGTGCCAGCAGTTACGGGACAGTGAACACTGAAGCTTTCTTT. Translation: CASSYGTVNTEAFF.

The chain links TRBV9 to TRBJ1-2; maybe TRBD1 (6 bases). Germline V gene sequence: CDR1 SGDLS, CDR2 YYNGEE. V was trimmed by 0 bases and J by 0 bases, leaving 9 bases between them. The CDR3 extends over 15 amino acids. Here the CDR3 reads CASSVGQVANYGYTF. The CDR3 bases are TGTGCCAGCAGCGTAGGACAGGTGGCTAACTATGGCTACACCTTC. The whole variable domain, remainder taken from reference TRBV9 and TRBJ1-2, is DSGVTQTPKHLITATGQRVTLRCSPRSGDLSVYWYQQSLDQGLQFLIQYYNGEERAKGNILERFSAQQFPDLHSELNLSSLELGDSALYFCASSVGQVANYGYTFGSGTRLTVV.

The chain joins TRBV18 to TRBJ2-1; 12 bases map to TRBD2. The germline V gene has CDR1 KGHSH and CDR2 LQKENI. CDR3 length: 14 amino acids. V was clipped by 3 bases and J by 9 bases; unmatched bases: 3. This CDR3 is CASSPLTSGSEQFF. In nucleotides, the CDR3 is TGTGCCAGCTCACCCTTGACTAGCGGGAGTGAGCAGTTCTTC.

The CDR3 sequence: CATATGDRYGYTF. CDR3 DNA: TGTGCCACCGCAACAGGGGATCGCTATGGCTACACCTTC. V and J are TRBV27 and TRBJ1-2, with 7 nucleotides matching TRBD1. Germline trimming cut 10 bases from V and 4 bases from J; bases unmatched to any gene: 9. The length of the CDR3 is 13 residues. Germline V gene data show CDR1 as MNHEY and CDR2 as SMNVEV (reference sequence).

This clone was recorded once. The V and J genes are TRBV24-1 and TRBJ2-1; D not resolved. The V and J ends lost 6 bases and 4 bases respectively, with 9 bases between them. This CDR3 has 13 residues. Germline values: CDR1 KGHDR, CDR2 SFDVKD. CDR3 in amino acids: CATSLNGYNEQFF. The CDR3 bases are TGTGCCACCAGTTTGAACGGTTACAATGAGCAGTTCTTC.

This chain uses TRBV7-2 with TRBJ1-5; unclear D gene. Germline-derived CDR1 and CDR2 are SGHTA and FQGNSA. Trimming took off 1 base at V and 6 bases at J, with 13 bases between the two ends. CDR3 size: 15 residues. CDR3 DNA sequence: TGTGCCAGCAGCTTAGAGCCGGGATTGGGTCAGCCCCAGCATTTT. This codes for CASSLEPGLGQPQHF. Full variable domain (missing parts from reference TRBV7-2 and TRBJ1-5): GAGVSQSPSNKVTEKGKDVELRCDPISGHTALYWYRQSLGQGLEFLIYFQGNSAPDKSGLPSDRFSAERTGGSVSTLTIQRTQQEDSAVYLCASSLEPGLGQPQHFGDGTRLSIL.

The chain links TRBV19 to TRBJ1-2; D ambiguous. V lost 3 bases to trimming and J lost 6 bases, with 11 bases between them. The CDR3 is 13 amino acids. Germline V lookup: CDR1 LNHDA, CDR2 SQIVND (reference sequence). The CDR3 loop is CASSISGSDGYTF. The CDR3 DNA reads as TGTGCCAGTAGTATCTCCGGGTCAGATGGCTACACCTTC.

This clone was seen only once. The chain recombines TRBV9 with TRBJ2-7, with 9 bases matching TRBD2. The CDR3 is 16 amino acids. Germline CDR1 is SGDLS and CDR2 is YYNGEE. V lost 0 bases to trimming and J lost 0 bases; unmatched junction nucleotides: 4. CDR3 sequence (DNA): TGTGCCAGCAGCGTAGGGAGACTAGCGGACTCCTACGAGCAGTACTTC. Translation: CASSVGRLADSYEQYF.

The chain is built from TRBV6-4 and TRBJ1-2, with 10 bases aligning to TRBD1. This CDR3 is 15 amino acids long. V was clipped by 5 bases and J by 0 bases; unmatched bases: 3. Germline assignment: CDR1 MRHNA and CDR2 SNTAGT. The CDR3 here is CASSFGQGANYGYTF. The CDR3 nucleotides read TGTGCCAGCAGTTTTGGACAGGGGGCTAACTATGGCTACACCTTC.

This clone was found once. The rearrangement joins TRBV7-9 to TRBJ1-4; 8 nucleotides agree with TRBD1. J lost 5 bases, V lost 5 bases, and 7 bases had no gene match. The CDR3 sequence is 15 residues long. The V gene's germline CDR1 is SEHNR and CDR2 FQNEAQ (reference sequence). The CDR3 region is CASSPRGDRNEKLFF. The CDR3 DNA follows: TGTGCCAGCAGCCCACGGGGGGACAGGAATGAAAAACTGTTTTTT.

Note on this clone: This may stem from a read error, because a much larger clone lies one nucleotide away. The CDR3 reads CASSLGTANEQYF. CDR3 DNA: TGTGCCAGCAGCTTAGGGACAGCCAACGAGCAGTACTTC. The chain links TRBV11-2 to TRBJ2-7, with a possible D match to TRBD1 (6 bases). CDR3 length: 13 amino acids. CDR1 and CDR2 (germline): SGHAT, FQNNGV. The V end lost 1 base, the J end lost 5 bases, and 9 bases lay between the germline ends.

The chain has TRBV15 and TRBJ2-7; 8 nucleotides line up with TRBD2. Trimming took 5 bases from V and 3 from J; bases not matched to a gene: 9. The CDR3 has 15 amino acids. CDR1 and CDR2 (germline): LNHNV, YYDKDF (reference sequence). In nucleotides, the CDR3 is TGTGCCACCAGCGACACTCGGGGGGGGAACTACGAGCAGTACTTC. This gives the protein CATSDTRGGNYEQYF.

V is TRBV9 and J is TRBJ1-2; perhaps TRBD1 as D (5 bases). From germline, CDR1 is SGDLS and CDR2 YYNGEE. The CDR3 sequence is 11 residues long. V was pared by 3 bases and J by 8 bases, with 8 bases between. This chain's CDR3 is CASSARQGYTF. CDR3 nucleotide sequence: TGTGCCAGCAGCGCCAGACAGGGCTACACCTTC.

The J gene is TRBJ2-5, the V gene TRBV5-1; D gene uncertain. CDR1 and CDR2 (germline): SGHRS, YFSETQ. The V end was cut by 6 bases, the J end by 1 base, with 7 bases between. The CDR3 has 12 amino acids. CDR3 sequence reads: CASKLAQETQYF. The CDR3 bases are TGCGCCAGCAAGCTCGCCCAAGAGACCCAGTACTTC.

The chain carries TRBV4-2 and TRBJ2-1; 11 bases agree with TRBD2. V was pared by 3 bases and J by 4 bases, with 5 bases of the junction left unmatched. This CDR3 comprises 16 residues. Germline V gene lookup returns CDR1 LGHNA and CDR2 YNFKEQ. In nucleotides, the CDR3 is TGTGCCAGCAGCCAGCCGGGACTAGCGGATTACAATGAGCAGTTCTTC. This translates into CASSQPGLADYNEQFF.

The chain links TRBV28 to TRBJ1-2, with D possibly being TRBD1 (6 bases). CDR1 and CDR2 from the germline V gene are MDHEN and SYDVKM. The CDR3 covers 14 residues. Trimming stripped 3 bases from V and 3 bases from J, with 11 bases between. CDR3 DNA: TGTGCCAGCAGTTTGTCCACAGGGTACTATGGCTACACCTTC. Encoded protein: CASSLSTGYYGYTF.

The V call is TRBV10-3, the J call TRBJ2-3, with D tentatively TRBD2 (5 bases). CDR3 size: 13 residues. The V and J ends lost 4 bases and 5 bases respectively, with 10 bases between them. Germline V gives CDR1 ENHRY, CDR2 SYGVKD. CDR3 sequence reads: CAISVEAVDTQYF. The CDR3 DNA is TGTGCCATCAGTGTGGAAGCGGTAGATACGCAGTATTTT.

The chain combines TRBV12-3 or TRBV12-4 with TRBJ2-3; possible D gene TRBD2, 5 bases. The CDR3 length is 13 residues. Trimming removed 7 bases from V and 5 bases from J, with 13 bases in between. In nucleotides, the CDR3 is TGTGCCAGCACCCTAACTAGTGGAGATACGCAGTATTTT. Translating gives CASTLTSGDTQYF.

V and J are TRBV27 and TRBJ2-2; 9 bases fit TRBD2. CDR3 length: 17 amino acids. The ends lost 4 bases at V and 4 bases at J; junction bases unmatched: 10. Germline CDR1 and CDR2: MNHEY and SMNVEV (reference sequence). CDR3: CASSSGGLASVTGELFF. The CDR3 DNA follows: TGTGCCAGCAGTTCCGGGGGACTAGCTAGTGTCACCGGGGAGCTGTTTTTT.

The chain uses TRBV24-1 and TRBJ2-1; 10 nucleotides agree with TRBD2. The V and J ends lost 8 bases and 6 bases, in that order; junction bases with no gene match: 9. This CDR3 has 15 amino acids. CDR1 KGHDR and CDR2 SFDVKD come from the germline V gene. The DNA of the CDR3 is TGTGCCACCAAACTCTTCCGACTAGCGGGCAATGAGCAGTTCTTC. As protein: CATKLFRLAGNEQFF.

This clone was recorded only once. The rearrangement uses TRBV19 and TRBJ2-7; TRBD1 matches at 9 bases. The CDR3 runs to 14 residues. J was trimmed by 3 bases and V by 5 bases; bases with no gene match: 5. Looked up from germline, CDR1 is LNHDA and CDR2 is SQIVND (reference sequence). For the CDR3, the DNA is TGTGCCAGTAGTCCTCCGGGACAGGGCTACGAGCAGTACTTC. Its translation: CASSPPGQGYEQYF.

Here the CDR3 DNA reads TGTGCCACCAGTGACCCTCGGGCGGCTAGCGGGATTGGTGAGCAGTTCTTC. Translation: CATSDPRAASGIGEQFF. The V and J genes are TRBV24-1 and TRBJ2-1, with 9 bases lining up with TRBD2. Germline-derived CDR1 and CDR2 are KGHDR and SFDVKD. After removal of 4 bases from V and 9 bases from J, the junction contained 15 bases not matched to a gene. CDR3 length: 17 amino acids.